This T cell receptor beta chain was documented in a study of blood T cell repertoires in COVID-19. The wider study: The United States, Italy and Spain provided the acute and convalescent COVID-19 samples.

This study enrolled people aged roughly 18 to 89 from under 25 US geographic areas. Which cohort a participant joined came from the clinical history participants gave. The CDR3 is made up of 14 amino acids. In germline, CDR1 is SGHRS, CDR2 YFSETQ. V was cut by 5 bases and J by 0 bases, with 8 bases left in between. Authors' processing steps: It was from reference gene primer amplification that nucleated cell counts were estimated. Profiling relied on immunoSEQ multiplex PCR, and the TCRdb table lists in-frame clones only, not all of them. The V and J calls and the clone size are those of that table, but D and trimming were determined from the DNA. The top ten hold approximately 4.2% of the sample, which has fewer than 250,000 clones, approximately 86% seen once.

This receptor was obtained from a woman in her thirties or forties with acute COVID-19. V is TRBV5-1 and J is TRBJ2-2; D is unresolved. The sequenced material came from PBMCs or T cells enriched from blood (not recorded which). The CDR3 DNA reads TGCGCCAGCAGACCCGGGTCGAACACCGGGGAGCTGTTTTTT. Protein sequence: CASRPGSNTGELFF.